What follows are 14 T cell receptor beta chains derived from one specimen sequenced in a study of neurological immune-mediated disorders. TCRdb reprocessed the 5' RACE reads via MiXCR and lists one record per CDR3 protein. Of about 46,000 distinct CDR3 sequences listed, around 4.5% are singletons. What was sequenced was PBMCs. Receptor source: a woman aged 60-75 years with multiple sclerosis.

This clonotype appeared many times. The V call is TRBV9, the J call TRBJ1-2; no clear D. The V and J ends lost 3 bases and 8 bases respectively, with 11 bases between them. The CDR3 runs to 12 residues. Germline loops: CDR1 SGDLS, CDR2 YYNGEE. The CDR3 bases are TGTGCCAGCAGCGCCCATCTGGAGGGCTACACCTTC. It codes for CASSAHLEGYTF.

This clonotype has at least ten counts. The chain recombines TRBV5-1 with TRBJ2-7; D gene unclear. CDR1 and CDR2 (germline): SGHRS, YFSETQ. The CDR3 runs to 12 residues. Deletions cut 5 bases from V and 3 bases from J, with 9 bases between. Here the CDR3 DNA reads TGCGCCAGCAGGGACGTTGGCTACGAGCAGTACTTC. It translates to CASRDVGYEQYF.

This clonotype was seen many times. The chain couples TRBV28 to TRBJ2-7; 7 nucleotides align to TRBD1. The J segment lost 5 bases and the V segment lost 10 bases, leaving 11 bases of the junction unmatched. Per germline, CDR1 MDHEN and CDR2 SYDVKM. The CDR3 has 13 amino acids. CDR3 nucleotide sequence: TGTGCCACAATGACAGGGATAGGGGACGAGCAGTACTTC. This sequence encodes CATMTGIGDEQYF.

This clonotype was detected many times. The chain combines TRBV2 with TRBJ2-5, with D perhaps matching TRBD2 (6 bases). V gave up 7 bases and J gave up 5 bases, with 17 bases separating them. Germline V gene lookup returns CDR1 SNHLY and CDR2 FYNNEI. The CDR3 consists of 14 residues. Here the CDR3 reads CASITTREVETQYF. The CDR3 DNA is TGTGCCAGCATTACCACCAGGGAGGTGGAGACCCAGTACTTC.

This clonotype showed up many times. CDR3 DNA sequence: TGCAGTTCGGACGGGCAATATGGCTACACCTTC. It yields the protein CSSDGQYGYTF. The gene calls are TRBV20-1 and TRBJ1-2; D is uncertain. The CDR3 contains 11 residues. Per the germline V gene, CDR1 is DFQATT and CDR2 is SNEGSKA (reference sequence). V lost 8 bases and J 5 bases, leaving 12 bases between the germline ends.

Note on this clonotype: An end of the junction does not agree with germline; a read error may underlie this. The rearrangement links TRBV9 to TRBJ1-6; D is ambiguous. Germline lookup yields CDR1 SGDLS and CDR2 YYNGEE. This CDR3 comprises 11 residues. The CDR3 loop is CASSGGSPLNF. The CDR3 DNA reads TGTGCCAGCAGCGGGGGATCACCCCTCAACTTT.

This clonotype has at least ten counts. The CDR3 is CASSWTGWDGYTF. The CDR3 region has the DNA TGTGCCAGCAGCTGGACAGGGTGGGATGGCTACACCTTC. This chain uses TRBV5-5 with TRBJ1-2, with 8 bases that match TRBD1. The CDR3 sequence is 13 residues long. With V trimmed by 3 bases and J by 6 bases, 4 bases remained unmatched. Germline lookup yields CDR1 SGHKS and CDR2 YYEKEE (reference sequence).

This clonotype was observed many times. The chain is built from TRBV5-1 and TRBJ1-4, with TRBD1 identical over 7 bases. The CDR3 is 14 amino acids. Germline CDR1 is SGHRS and CDR2 is YFSETQ. V was pared by 5 bases and J by 3 bases, with 4 bases of the junction left unmatched. CDR3 bases: TGCGCCAGCAGGCAGCAGGGGGCTAATGAAAAACTGTTTTTT. Translating it yields CASRQQGANEKLFF. The full variable domain, its missing parts supplied by reference TRBV5-1 and TRBJ1-4, is KAGVTQTPRYLIKTRGQQVTLSCSPISGHRSVSWYQQTPGQGLQFLFEYFSETQRNKGNFPGRFSGRQFSNSRSEMNVSTLELGDSALYLCASRQQGANEKLFFGSGTQLSVL.

In this sample, this clonotype is medium-sized. The chain has TRBV20-1 and TRBJ1-1; D call uncertain. There are 13 residues in the CDR3. The V gene lost 1 base and the J gene lost 3 bases, with 9 bases spanning the gap. The germline V gene encodes CDR1 DFQATT and CDR2 SNEGSKA (reference sequence). The CDR3 nucleotides are TGCAGTGCTAGAGTAGGATTTGACACTGAAGCTTTCTTT. As protein: CSARVGFDTEAFF.

This clonotype has at least ten counts. V gene TRBV15 combines with J gene TRBJ2-5, with 8 bases that match TRBD2. Trimming took 2 bases from V and 4 from J; bases not matched to a gene: 9. CDR3 length equals 16 residues. CDR1 and CDR2 from the germline V gene are LNHNV and YYDKDF (reference sequence). CDR3 DNA sequence: TGTGCCACCAGCAGAACAGCGGGAGTTGGGGGAGAGACCCAGTACTTC. Translation gives CATSRTAGVGGETQYF.

This clonotype was counted only a few times. Likely a read error: the CDR3 ends without its conserved phenylalanine or tryptophan. This chain uses TRBV7-2 with TRBJ2-5; 7 bases fit TRBD1. Germline CDR1 reads SGHTA; CDR2 reads FQGNSA. The CDR3 is 13 amino acids. V lost 3 bases and J lost 6; bases outside the gene matches: 4. The CDR3 bases are TGTGCCAGCAGCTTCGACAGGGAAAAGACCCAGTACAAC. Protein: CASSFDREKTQYN.

The rearrangement links TRBV7-2 to TRBJ2-2; D ambiguous. Trimming removed 2 bases at V and 2 bases at J, with 9 bases between. Germline CDR1 and CDR2: SGHTA and FQGNSA. The CDR3 is made up of 15 amino acids. The DNA for the CDR3 is TGTGCCAGCAGCTTACTTCGAGGCAACACCGGGGAGCTGTTTTTT. Amino acids: CASSLLRGNTGELFF.

This clonotype was seen at least ten times. The chain combines TRBV5-1 with TRBJ1-4; 8 nucleotides line up with TRBD1. The J segment lost 8 bases and the V segment lost 3 bases, leaving 6 bases of the junction unmatched. The CDR3 runs to 14 residues. CDR1 and CDR2 from the germline V gene are SGHRS and YFSETQ. CDR3 region: CASSSATGEEKLFF. The DNA of the CDR3 is TGCGCCAGCAGCTCCGCGACAGGGGAAGAAAAACTGTTTTTT.

This sequence joins TRBV6-1 and TRBJ1-1; TRBD1 might be the D (6 bases). The CDR3 contains 14 residues. V was pared by 4 bases and J by 3 bases, with 12 bases between. Germline V gene sequence: CDR1 MNHNS, CDR2 SASEGT. The CDR3 DNA sequence: TGTGCCAGCAGTGTAGGAGGGGGGTACACTGAAGCTTTCTTT. Amino acids: CASSVGGGYTEAFF.